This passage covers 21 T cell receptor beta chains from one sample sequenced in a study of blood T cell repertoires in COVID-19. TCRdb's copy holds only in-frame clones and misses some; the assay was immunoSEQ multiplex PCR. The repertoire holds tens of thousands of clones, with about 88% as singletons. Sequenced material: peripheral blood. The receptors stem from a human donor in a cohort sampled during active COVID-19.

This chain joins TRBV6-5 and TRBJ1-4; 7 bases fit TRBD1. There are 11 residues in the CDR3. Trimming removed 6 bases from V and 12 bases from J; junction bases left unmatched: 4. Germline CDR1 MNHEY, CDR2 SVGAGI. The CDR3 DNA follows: TGTGCCAGCAGGAGGACAGGAGAACTGTTTTTT. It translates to CASRRTGELFF.

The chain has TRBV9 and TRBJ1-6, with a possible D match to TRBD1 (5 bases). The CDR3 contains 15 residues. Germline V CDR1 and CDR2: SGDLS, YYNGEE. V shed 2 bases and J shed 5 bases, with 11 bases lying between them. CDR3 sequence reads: CASSVDSGNNSPLHF. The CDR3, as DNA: TGTGCCAGCAGCGTTGACAGCGGGAATAATTCACCCCTCCACTTT.

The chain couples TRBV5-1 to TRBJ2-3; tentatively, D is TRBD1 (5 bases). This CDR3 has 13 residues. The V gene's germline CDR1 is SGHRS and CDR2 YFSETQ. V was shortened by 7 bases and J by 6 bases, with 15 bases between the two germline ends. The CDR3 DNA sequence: TGCGCCAGCCACGCCCAGGGTTCGGATACGCAGTATTTT. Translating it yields CASHAQGSDTQYF. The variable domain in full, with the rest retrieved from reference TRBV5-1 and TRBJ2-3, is KAGVTQTPRYLIKTRGQQVTLSCSPISGHRSVSWYQQTPGQGLQFLFEYFSETQRNKGNFPGRFSGRQFSNSRSEMNVSTLELGDSALYLCASHAQGSDTQYFGPGTRLTVL.

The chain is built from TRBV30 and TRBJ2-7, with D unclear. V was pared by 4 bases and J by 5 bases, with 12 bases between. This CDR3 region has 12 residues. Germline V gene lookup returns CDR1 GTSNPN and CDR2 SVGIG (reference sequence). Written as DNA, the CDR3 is TGTGCCTGGACCTCGTATCGGGACGAGCAGTACTTC. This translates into CAWTSYRDEQYF.

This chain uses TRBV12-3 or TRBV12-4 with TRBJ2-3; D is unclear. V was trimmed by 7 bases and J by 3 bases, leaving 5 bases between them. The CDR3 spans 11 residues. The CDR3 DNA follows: TGTGCCAGCACCCCAACAGATACGCAGTATTTT. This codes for CASTPTDTQYF.

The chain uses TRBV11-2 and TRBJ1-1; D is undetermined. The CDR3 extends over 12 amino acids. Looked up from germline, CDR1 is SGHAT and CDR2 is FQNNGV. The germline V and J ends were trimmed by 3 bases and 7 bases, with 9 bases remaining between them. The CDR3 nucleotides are TGTGCCAGCAGCTTTTCACGGGGTGAAGCTTTCTTT. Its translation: CASSFSRGEAFF.

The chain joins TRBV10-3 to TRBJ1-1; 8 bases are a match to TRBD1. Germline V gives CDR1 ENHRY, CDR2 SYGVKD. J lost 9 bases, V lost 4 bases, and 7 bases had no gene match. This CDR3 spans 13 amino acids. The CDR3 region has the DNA TGTGCCATCAGTGGATCTCGGACAGGGAAAGCTTTCTTT. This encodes CAISGSRTGKAFF.

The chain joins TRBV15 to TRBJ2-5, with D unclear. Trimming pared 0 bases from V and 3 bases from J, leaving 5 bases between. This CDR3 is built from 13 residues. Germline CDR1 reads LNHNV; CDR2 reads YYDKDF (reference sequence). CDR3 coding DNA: TGTGCCACCAGCAGAGACCCCGAAGAGACCCAGTACTTC. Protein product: CATSRDPEETQYF.

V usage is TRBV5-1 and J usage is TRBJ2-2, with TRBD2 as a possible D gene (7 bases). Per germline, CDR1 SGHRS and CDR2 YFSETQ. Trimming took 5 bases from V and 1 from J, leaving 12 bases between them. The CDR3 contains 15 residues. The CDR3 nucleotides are TGCGCCAGCAGAGGGGGGGGCCAGAACACCGGGGAGCTGTTTTTT. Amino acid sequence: CASRGGGQNTGELFF.

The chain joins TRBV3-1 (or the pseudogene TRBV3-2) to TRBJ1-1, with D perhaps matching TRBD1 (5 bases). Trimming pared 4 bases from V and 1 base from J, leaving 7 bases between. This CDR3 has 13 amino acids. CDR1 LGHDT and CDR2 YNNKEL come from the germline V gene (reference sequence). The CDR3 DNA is TGTGCCAGCAGCCGACAGAAGAACACTGAAGCTTTCTTT. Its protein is CASSRQKNTEAFF.

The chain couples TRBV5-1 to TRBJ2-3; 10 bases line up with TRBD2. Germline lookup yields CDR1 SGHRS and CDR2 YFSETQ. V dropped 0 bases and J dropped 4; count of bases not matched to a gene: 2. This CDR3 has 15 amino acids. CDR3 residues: CASSLGLAGSDTQYF. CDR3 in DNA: TGCGCCAGCAGCTTGGGACTAGCGGGTTCAGATACGCAGTATTTT.

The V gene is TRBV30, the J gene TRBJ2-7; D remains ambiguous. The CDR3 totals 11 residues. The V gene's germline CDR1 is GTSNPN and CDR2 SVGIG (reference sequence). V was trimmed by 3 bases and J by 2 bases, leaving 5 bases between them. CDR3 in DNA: TGTGCCTGGAGGGGCCCCTACGAGCAGTACTTC. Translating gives CAWRGPYEQYF.

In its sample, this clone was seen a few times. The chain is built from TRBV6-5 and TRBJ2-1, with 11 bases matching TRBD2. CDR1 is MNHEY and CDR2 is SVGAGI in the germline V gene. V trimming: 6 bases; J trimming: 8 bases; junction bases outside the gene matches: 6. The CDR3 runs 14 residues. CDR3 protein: CASRASGGIDEQFF. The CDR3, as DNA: TGTGCCAGCAGGGCTAGCGGGGGGATTGATGAGCAGTTCTTC.

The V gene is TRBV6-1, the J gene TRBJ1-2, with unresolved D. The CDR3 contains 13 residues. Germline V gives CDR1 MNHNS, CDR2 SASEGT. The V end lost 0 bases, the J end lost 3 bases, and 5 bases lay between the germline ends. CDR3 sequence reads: CASSEAPDYGYTF. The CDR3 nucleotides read TGTGCCAGCAGTGAAGCCCCAGACTATGGCTACACCTTC.

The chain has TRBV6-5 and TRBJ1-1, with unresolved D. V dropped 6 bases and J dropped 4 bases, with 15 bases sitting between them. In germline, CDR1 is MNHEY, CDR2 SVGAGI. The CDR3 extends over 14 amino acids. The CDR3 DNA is TGTGCCAGCAGGCCCCCTCGGGGTGGCACTGAAGCTTTCTTT. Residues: CASRPPRGGTEAFF.

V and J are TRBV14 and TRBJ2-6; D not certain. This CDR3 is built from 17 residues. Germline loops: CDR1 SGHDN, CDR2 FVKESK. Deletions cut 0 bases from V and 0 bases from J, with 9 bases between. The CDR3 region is CASSQDYEYSGANVLTF. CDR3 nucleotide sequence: TGTGCCAGCAGCCAAGACTACGAGTACTCTGGGGCCAACGTCCTGACTTTC.

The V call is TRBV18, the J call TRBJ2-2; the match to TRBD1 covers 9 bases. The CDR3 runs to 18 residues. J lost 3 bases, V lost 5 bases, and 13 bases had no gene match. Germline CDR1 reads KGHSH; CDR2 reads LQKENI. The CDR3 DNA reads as TGTGCCAGCTCAACGGTTCGTGGGGGACAGGGAGACACCGGGGAGCTGTTTTTT. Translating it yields CASSTVRGGQGDTGELFF.

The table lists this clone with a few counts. CDR3 DNA: TGTGCCAGCAGCTTCAGACGGGACAATCAGCCCCAGCATTTT. It codes for CASSFRRDNQPQHF. V usage is TRBV7-8 and J usage is TRBJ1-5; D gene unclear. Trimming shortened V by 3 bases and J by 3 bases, and 9 bases separated the two germline ends. This CDR3 contains 14 residues. Germline V gene data show CDR1 as SGHVS and CDR2 as FQNEAQ. Looking up the rest from reference TRBV7-8 and TRBJ1-5 gives the full variable domain: GAGVSQSPRYKVAKRGQDVALRCDPISGHVSLFWYQQALGQGPEFLTYFQNEAQLDKSGLPSDRFFAERPEGSVSTLKIQRTQQEDSAVYLCASSFRRDNQPQHFGDGTRLSIL.

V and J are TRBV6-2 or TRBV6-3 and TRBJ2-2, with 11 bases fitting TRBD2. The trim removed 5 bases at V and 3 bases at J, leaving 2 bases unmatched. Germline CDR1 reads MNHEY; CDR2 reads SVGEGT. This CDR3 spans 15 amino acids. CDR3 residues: CASSIAGGHTGELFF. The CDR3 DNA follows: TGTGCCAGCAGTATAGCGGGGGGGCACACCGGGGAGCTGTTTTTT.

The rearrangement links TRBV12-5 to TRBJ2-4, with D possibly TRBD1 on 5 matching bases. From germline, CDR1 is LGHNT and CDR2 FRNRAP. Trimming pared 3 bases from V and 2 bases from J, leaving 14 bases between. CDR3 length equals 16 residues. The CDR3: CASGFQTVGTKNIQYF. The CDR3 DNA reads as TGTGCTAGTGGTTTCCAGACAGTGGGGACCAAAAACATTCAGTACTTC.

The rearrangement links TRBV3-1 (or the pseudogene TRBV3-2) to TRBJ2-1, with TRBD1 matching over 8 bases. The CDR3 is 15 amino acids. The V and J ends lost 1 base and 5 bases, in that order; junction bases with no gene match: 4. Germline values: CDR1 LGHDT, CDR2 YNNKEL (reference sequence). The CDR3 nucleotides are TGTGCCAGCAGCCAAGGACAGGGGCCCCACAATGAGCAGTTCTTC. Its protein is CASSQGQGPHNEQFF.